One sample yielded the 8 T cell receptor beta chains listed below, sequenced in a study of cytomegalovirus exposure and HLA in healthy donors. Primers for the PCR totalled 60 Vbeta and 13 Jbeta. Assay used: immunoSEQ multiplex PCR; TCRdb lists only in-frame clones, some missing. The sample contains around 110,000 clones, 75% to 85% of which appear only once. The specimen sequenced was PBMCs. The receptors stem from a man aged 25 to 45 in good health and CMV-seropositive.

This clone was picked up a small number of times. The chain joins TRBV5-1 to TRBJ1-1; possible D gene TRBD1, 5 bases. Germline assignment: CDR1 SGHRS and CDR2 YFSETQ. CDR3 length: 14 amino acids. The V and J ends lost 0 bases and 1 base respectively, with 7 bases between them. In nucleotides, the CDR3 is TGCGCCAGCAGCTTGGCCGACAGGAACACTGAAGCTTTCTTT. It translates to CASSLADRNTEAFF. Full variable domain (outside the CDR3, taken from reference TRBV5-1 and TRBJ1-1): KAGVTQTPRYLIKTRGQQVTLSCSPISGHRSVSWYQQTPGQGLQFLFEYFSETQRNKGNFPGRFSGRQFSNSRSEMNVSTLELGDSALYLCASSLADRNTEAFFGQGTRLTVV.

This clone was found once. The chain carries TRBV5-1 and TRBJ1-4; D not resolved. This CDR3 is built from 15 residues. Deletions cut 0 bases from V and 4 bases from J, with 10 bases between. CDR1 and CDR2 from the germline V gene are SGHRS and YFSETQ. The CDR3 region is CASSLASGINEKLFF. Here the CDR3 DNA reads TGCGCCAGCAGCTTGGCCTCAGGCATTAATGAAAAACTGTTTTTT.

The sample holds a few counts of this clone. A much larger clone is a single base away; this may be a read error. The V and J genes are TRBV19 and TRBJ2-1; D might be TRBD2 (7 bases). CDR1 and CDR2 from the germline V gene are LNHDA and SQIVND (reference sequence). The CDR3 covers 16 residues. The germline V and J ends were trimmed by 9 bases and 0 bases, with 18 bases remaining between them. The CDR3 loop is CASSLKGGSSYNEQFF. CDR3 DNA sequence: TGTGCCAGCAGCTTAAAGGGGGGGAGCTCCTACAATGAGCAGTTCTTC. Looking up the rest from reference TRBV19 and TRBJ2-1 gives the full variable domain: DGGITQSPKYLFRKEGQNVTLSCEQNLNHDAMYWYRQDPGQGLRLIYYSQIVNDFQKGDIAEGYSVSREKKESFPLTVTSAQKNPTAFYLCASSLKGGSSYNEQFFGPGTRLTVL.

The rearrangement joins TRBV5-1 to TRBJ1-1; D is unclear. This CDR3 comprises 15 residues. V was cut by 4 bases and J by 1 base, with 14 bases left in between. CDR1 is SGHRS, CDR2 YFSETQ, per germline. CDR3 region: CASSALWRTNTEAFF. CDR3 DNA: TGCGCCAGCAGCGCCCTGTGGAGGACGAACACTGAAGCTTTCTTT.

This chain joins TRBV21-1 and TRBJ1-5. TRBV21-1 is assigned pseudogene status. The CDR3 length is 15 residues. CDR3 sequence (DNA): TGTGCCAGCAGCAAGCGGGGTACGAAGAATCAGCCCCAGCATTTT. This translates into CASSKRGTKNQPQHF.

CDR3: CASSKEKGELAGETGELFF. The CDR3, as DNA: TGTGCCAGCAGCAAAGAAAAGGGAGAACTAGCGGGGGAAACCGGGGAGCTGTTTTTT. The V gene is TRBV21-1, the J gene TRBJ2-2; the DNA was not used to check the table's D call, TRBD2. TRBV21-1 is termed a pseudogene. The length of the CDR3 is 19 residues.

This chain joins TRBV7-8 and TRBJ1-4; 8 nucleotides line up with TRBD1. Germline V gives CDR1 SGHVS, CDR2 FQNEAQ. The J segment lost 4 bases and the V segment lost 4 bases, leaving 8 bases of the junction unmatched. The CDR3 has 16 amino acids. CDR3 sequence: CASSYLRTGYNEKLFF. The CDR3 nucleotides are TGTGCCAGCAGCTACCTACGGACAGGGTATAATGAAAAACTGTTTTTT.

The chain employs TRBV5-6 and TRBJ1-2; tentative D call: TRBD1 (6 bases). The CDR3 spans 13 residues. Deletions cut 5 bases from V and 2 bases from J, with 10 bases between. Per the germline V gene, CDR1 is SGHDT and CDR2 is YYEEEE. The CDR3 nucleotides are TGTGCCAGCAGATCCACAGGGAACTATGGCTACACCTTC. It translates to CASRSTGNYGYTF.